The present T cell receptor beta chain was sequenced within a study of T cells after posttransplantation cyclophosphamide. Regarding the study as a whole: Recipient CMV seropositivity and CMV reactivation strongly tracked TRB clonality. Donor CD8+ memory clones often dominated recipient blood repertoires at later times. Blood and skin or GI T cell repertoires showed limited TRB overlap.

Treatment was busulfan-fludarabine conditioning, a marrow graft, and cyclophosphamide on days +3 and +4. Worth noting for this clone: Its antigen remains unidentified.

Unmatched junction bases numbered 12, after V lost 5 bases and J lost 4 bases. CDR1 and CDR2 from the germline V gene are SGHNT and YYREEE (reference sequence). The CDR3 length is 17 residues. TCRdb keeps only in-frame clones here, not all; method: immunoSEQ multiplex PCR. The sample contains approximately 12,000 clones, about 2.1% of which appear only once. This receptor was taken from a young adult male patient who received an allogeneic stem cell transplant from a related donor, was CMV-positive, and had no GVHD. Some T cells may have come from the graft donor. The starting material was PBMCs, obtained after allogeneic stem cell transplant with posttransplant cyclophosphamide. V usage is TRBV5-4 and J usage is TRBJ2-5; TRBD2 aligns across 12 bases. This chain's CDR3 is CASRLAGGGSSRETQYF. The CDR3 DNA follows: TGTGCCAGCAGACTAGCGGGGGGCGGTTCTTCGCGAGAGACCCAGTACTTC.